This T cell receptor beta chain was captured in a study of early stage breast cancer tumors. The wider study: Of around 15 invasive breast tumors, about a dozen were hormone receptor-positive, HER2-negative. Eight ER+/PR+/HER2- tumors were invasive ductal; a few were invasive lobular.

To note about this clone: What it recognizes is unknown.

Trimming left V 6 bases short and J 4 bases short, with 3 bases between. The CDR3 spans 11 residues. Per the germline V gene, CDR1 is WSHSY and CDR2 is SAAADI. Whole-study results and caveats: Functional markers like CD4, CD8 and FOXP3 were missed in bulk sequencing. In about 85% of the 16 patients, blood comparison separated tumor from normal breast.

Sequencing used immunoSEQ multiplex PCR; TCRdb keeps in-frame clones, though not all of them. The sample lists 30,000 or so clones, around 70% occurring once. The chain recombines TRBV10-2 with TRBJ2-2; D remains ambiguous. The specimen sequenced was blood. The clonotype was recovered from a person aged 45-60 years with breast cancer. The chain's CDR3 is CASSFTGELFF. CDR3 sequence (DNA): TGCGCCAGCAGCTTCACCGGGGAGCTGTTTTTT.